One TCR beta chain is described in this entry. What it binds is unknown. This CDR3 has 14 amino acids. Trimming took off 5 bases at V and 8 bases at J, with 18 bases between the two ends. The germline V gene encodes CDR1 MDHEN and CDR2 SYDVKM. TCRdb reprocessed the reads via MiXCR and lists one record per CDR3 protein. The data hold 340,000 or so distinct CDR3 sequences, with 20% to 30% observed a single time. The data are from a study of T cell repertoires in cytomegalovirus infection. Across the whole study: Indications of both CMV infection and matching HLA type were provided by public TCR beta signatures.

Study results and caveats: Public TCR beta family frequency separated CMV-and-HLA carriers, including in an independent cohort.

Sequences were derived from cultured PBMCs, sampled from culture after CMV antigen stimulation. The chain links TRBV28 to TRBJ1-1; the D gene is possibly TRBD1 (5 bases). The clonotype comes from a human donor in good health (CMV status not recorded). Some clones in this sample may be carry-over from other donors' samples. The CDR3 DNA is TGTGCCAGCAGTCCCGGGACTGGACTTGGGGAAGCTTTCTTT. Protein sequence: CASSPGTGLGEAFF.